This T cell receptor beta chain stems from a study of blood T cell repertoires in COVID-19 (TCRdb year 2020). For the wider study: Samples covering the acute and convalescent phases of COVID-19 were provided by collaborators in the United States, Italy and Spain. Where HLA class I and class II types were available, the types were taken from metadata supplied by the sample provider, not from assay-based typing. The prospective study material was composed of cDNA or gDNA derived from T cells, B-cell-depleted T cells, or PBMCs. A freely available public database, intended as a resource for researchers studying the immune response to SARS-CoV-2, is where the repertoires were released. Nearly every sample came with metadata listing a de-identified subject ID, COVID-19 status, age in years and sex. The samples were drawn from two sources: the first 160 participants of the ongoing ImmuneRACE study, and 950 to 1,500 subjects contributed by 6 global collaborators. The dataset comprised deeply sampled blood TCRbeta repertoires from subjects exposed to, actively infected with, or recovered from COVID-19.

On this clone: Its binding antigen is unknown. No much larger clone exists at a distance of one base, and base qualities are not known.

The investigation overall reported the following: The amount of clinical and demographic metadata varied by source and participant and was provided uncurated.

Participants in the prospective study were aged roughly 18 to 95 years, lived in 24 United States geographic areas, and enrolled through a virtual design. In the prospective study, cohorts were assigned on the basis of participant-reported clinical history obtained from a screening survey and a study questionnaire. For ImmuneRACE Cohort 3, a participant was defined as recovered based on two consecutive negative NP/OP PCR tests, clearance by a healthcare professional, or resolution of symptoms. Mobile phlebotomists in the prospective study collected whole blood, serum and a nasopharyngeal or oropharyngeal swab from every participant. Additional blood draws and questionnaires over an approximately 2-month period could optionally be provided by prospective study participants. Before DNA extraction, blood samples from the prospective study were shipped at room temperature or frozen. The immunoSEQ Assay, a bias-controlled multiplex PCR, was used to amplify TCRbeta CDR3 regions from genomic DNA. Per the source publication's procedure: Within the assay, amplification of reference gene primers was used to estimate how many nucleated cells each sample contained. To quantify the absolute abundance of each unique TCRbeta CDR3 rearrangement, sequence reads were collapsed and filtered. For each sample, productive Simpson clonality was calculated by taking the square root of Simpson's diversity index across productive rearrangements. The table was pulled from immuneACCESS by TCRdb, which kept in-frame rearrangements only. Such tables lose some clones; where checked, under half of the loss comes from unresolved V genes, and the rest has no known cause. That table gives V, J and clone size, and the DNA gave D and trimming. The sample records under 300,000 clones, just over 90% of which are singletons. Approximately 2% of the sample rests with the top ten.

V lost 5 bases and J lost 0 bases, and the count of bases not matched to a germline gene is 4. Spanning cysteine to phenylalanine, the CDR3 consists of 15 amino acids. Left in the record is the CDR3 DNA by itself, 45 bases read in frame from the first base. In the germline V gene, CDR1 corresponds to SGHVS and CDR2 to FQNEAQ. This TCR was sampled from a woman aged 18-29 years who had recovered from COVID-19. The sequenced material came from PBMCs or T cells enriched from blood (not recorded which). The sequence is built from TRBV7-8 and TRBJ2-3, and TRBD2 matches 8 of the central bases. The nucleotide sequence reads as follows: TGTGCCAGCAGCGTTAGCGGGGACAGCACAGATACGCAGTATTTT. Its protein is CASSVSGDSTDTQYF.